Each of the 28 T cell receptor beta chains below was sequenced from the same sample in a study of neurological immune-mediated disorders. TCRdb ran MiXCR on the 5' RACE reads and lists one entry per CDR3 protein. The data show about 44,000 distinct CDR3 sequences, 20% to 25% seen once. Time point noted: technical triplicate 3. Material: PBMCs. The receptors were gathered from a man in his sixties with HTLV-1-associated myelopathy (HAM/TSP).

Ten or more counts support this clonotype. This CDR3 reads CASSFSLGEETQYF. DNA for the CDR3: TGTGCCAGCAGTTTCTCTTTAGGAGAAGAGACCCAGTACTTC. The J gene is TRBJ2-5, the V gene TRBV12-3 or TRBV12-4; D not resolved. The CDR3 length is 14 residues. Trimming pared 3 bases from V and 3 bases from J, leaving 11 bases between.

The sample holds a few counts of this clonotype. This chain joins TRBV6-2 or TRBV6-3 and TRBJ2-1; D gene ambiguous. The CDR3 length is 13 residues. The germline gives CDR1 MNHEY, CDR2 SVGEGT. V was pared by 3 bases and J by 10 bases, with 13 bases between. The CDR3 DNA is TGTGCCAGCAGTTATCCATTCAGGTTCGAGCAGTTCTTC. Translating gives CASSYPFRFEQFF.

The rearrangement joins TRBV3-1 to TRBJ2-7, with TRBD2 matching over 7 bases. Germline V gene data show CDR1 as LGHDT and CDR2 as YNNKEL (reference sequence). The CDR3 covers 15 residues. V lost 3 bases to trimming and J lost 2 bases; unmatched junction nucleotides: 7. CDR3 nucleotides: TGTGCCAGCAGCCACAAAGCGGGATCCCCCTACGAGCAGTACTTC. Amino acid sequence: CASSHKAGSPYEQYF.

This clonotype has ten or more counts. The chain links TRBV7-8 to TRBJ2-3; D possibly corresponds to TRBD1 (5 bases). CDR1 is SGHVS and CDR2 is FQNEAQ in the germline V gene. The CDR3 runs to 14 residues. Deletions cut 6 bases from V and 2 bases from J, with 12 bases between. CDR3 in amino acids: CASSRRGDTDTQYF. CDR3 sequence (DNA): TGTGCCAGCAGTAGAAGGGGTGACACAGATACGCAGTATTTT.

This clonotype has ten or more counts. The chain recombines TRBV5-6 with TRBJ1-4; D uncertain. V was trimmed by 2 bases and J by 2 bases, leaving 13 bases between them. CDR3 length: 16 residues. CDR1 and CDR2 from the germline V gene are SGHDT and YYEEEE. The CDR3 region is CASSLALAATNEKLFF. In DNA, the CDR3 is TGTGCCAGCAGCTTAGCTCTGGCGGCTACTAATGAAAAACTGTTTTTT.

This clonotype was seen ten or more times. The chain combines TRBV28 with TRBJ2-2; D is undetermined. V was clipped by 2 bases and J by 2 bases, with 0 bases between them. Germline CDR1 MDHEN, CDR2 SYDVKM. The length of the CDR3 is 12 residues. In nucleotides, the CDR3 is TGTGCCAGCAGTTTAAACACCGGGGAGCTGTTTTTT. As protein: CASSLNTGELFF. Drawing the rest from reference TRBV28 and TRBJ2-2, the complete variable domain is DVKVTQSSRYLVKRTGEKVFLECVQDMDHENMFWYRQDPGLGLRLIYFSYDVKMKEKGDIPEGYSVSREKKERFSLILESASTNQTSMYLCASSLNTGELFFGEGSRLTVL.

V is TRBV20-1 and J is TRBJ2-7; D is perhaps TRBD2 (5 bases). The germline V gene encodes CDR1 DFQATT and CDR2 SNEGSKA (reference sequence). The CDR3 is 12 residues long. Trimming left V 5 bases short and J 5 bases short, with 13 bases between. The CDR3 loop is CSASSDSDEQYF. The CDR3 DNA reads as TGCAGTGCTTCCTCGGACTCAGACGAGCAGTACTTC.

At least ten counts were recorded for this clonotype. The chain links TRBV5-1 to TRBJ1-1; 7 bases fit TRBD1. Germline loops: CDR1 SGHRS, CDR2 YFSETQ. This CDR3 comprises 15 residues. The ends lost 1 base at V and 8 bases at J; junction bases unmatched: 11. CDR3 bases: TGCGCCAGCAGCTTGTCAGACAGGGATCTACCCGAAGCTTTCTTT. Translation: CASSLSDRDLPEAFF.

This clonotype was observed many times. This rearrangement joins TRBV7-2 to TRBJ2-3; D is unresolved. V dropped 2 bases and J dropped 2 bases, with 11 bases sitting between them. The germline gives CDR1 SGHTA, CDR2 FQGNSA. The CDR3 sequence is 15 residues long. The CDR3 protein is CASSLNSPYTDTQYF. CDR3 DNA sequence: TGTGCCAGCAGCTTAAACTCTCCTTACACAGATACGCAGTATTTT.

Points on this clonotype: Compared with germline, one end of the junction differs, possibly owing to a read error. The chain employs TRBV6-1 and TRBJ2-1; D gene ambiguous. Per the germline V gene, CDR1 is MNHNS and CDR2 is SASEGT. This CDR3 spans 13 amino acids. This CDR3 reads CASSASLYYEQFF. In DNA form, the CDR3 reads TGTGCCAGCAGTGCCTCACTCTACTATGAACAGTTCTTC.

This clonotype was observed at least ten times. The J gene is TRBJ2-1, the V gene TRBV7-2; TRBD2 matches at 9 bases. The ends lost 6 bases at V and 8 bases at J; junction bases unmatched: 11. CDR1 is SGHTA and CDR2 is FQGNSA in the germline V gene. The CDR3 has 15 amino acids. Here the CDR3 DNA reads TGTGCCAGCAGGATACGAGCTAGCGGGACCTATGAGCAGTTCTTC. Protein sequence: CASRIRASGTYEQFF.

This clonotype has at least ten counts. The chain joins TRBV5-1 to TRBJ2-5; 8 bases match TRBD1. The ends lost 3 bases at V and 5 bases at J; junction bases unmatched: 6. CDR3 length: 14 residues. Germline CDR1 is SGHRS and CDR2 is YFSETQ. CDR3 residues: CASSSGQGRETQYF. CDR3 nucleotide sequence: TGCGCCAGCAGCTCAGGACAGGGAAGGGAGACCCAGTACTTC.

This clonotype came up many times. This chain joins TRBV20-1 and TRBJ1-2; TRBD1 is a possible D gene (6 bases). CDR1 is DFQATT and CDR2 is SNEGSKA in the germline V gene (reference sequence). The CDR3 covers 14 residues. Trimming cost V 2 bases and J 2 bases, with 12 bases left between them. CDR3 residues: CSARKIGQNYGYTF. The CDR3 DNA sequence: TGCAGTGCTAGAAAAATAGGACAGAACTATGGCTACACCTTC.

This clonotype was recorded many times. This sequence joins TRBV7-2 and TRBJ2-5, with 11 bases identical to TRBD2. Germline V CDR1 and CDR2: SGHTA, FQGNSA. This CDR3 is built from 15 residues. Trimming at V came to 5 bases and at J to 2 bases, leaving 4 bases not matched to a gene. The DNA for the CDR3 is TGTGCCAGCAGCCTAGGGACTAGCGGACAAGAGACCCAGTACTTC. It translates to CASSLGTSGQETQYF. Using reference TRBV7-2 and TRBJ2-5 for the parts outside the CDR3, the full variable domain is GAGVSQSPSNKVTEKGKDVELRCDPISGHTALYWYRQSLGQGLEFLIYFQGNSAPDKSGLPSDRFSAERTGGSVSTLTIQRTQQEDSAVYLCASSLGTSGQETQYFGPGTRLLVL.

This clonotype showed up many times. This chain connects TRBV3-1 to TRBJ2-1; TRBD1 might be the D (5 bases). CDR1 is LGHDT, CDR2 YNNKEL, per germline (reference sequence). Trimming removed 1 base from V and 1 base from J, with 14 bases in between. There are 17 residues in the CDR3. CDR3 sequence: CASSQVSGRGSYNEQFF. In nucleotides, the CDR3 is TGTGCCAGCAGCCAAGTTAGTGGAAGGGGATCCTACAATGAGCAGTTCTTC.

J is TRBJ2-1 and V is TRBV24-1, with a tentative D call TRBD2 (5 bases). The V gene's germline CDR1 is KGHDR and CDR2 SFDVKD. The CDR3 runs to 16 residues. Trimming cost V 3 bases and J 1 base, with 12 bases left between them. The CDR3 coding sequence is TGTGCCACCAGTGATACCGGGATAAGATCCTACAATGAGCAGTTCTTC. Protein product: CATSDTGIRSYNEQFF.

The chain carries TRBV6-1 and TRBJ2-3; 7 nucleotides align to TRBD1. With 0 bases clipped from V and 5 bases from J, the junction kept 17 bases outside the gene matches. Germline loops: CDR1 MNHNS, CDR2 SASEGT. The CDR3 length is 19 residues. CDR3 in DNA: TGTGCCAGCAGTGAAGCGCCGGGACAGACCACCACAACTCGAGATACGCAGTATTTT. It yields the protein CASSEAPGQTTTTRDTQYF.

This clonotype was seen ten or more times. The genes are TRBV7-9 and TRBJ2-7; D might be TRBD2 (6 bases). CDR3 length equals 15 residues. V was clipped by 3 bases and J by 3 bases, with 15 bases between them. Germline CDR1 is SEHNR and CDR2 is FQNEAQ (reference sequence). CDR3 sequence: CASSLPDYTLYEQYF. The CDR3 DNA follows: TGTGCCAGCAGCTTGCCGGACTATACTCTCTACGAGCAGTACTTC.

Many counts were recorded for this clonotype. The J gene is TRBJ2-7, the V gene TRBV4-1; 7 bases agree with TRBD2. Germline V gives CDR1 MGHRA, CDR2 YSYEKL. V dropped 3 bases and J dropped 0; count of bases not matched to a gene: 8. The CDR3 is 16 residues long. The CDR3 region is CASSQVTSVSSYEQYF. The CDR3 DNA sequence: TGCGCCAGCAGCCAGGTTACTAGCGTTAGCTCCTACGAGCAGTACTTC.

Many counts were recorded for this clonotype. V and J are TRBV3-1 and TRBJ2-7; 9 bases match TRBD2. Trimming at V came to 3 bases and at J to 7 bases, leaving 7 bases not matched to a gene. Germline CDR1 and CDR2: LGHDT and YNNKEL (reference sequence). The CDR3 covers 14 residues. The CDR3 sequence is CASSQLAGDKEQYF. CDR3 nucleotides: TGTGCCAGCAGCCAGTTAGCGGGAGATAAGGAGCAGTACTTC.

In its sample, this clonotype was seen many times. The chain is built from TRBV27 and TRBJ2-3; no firm D call. Germline CDR1 is MNHEY and CDR2 is SMNVEV (reference sequence). V was trimmed by 5 bases and J by 2 bases, leaving 14 bases between them. CDR3 length: 15 residues. The CDR3 region is CASSTPKSPTDTQYF. The CDR3 bases are TGTGCCAGCAGTACACCGAAGTCCCCCACAGATACGCAGTATTTT.

The J gene is TRBJ2-7, the V gene TRBV19; no reliable D call. The CDR3 extends over 13 amino acids. V was pared by 9 bases and J by 0 bases, with 12 bases between. The V gene's germline CDR1 is LNHDA and CDR2 SQIVND (reference sequence). The CDR3 protein is CASSSVGSYEQYF. The CDR3 coding sequence is TGTGCCAGCTCCTCGGTAGGCTCCTACGAGCAGTACTTC.

This clonotype was counted many times. This chain joins TRBV14 and TRBJ1-1, with TRBD1 as a possible D gene (6 bases). Germline V lookup: CDR1 SGHDN, CDR2 FVKESK. The length of the CDR3 is 13 residues. Trimming cost V 2 bases and J 10 bases, with 14 bases left between them. The CDR3 reads CASSQLTGGTAFF. The DNA of the CDR3 is TGTGCCAGCAGCCAATTGACAGGAGGGACAGCTTTCTTT.

This clonotype showed up many times. The chain combines TRBV12-3 or TRBV12-4 with TRBJ2-1; D might be TRBD2 (6 bases). Trimming took off 4 bases at V and 6 bases at J, with 19 bases between the two ends. This CDR3 contains 16 residues. This CDR3 is CASSCPSGEMCNEQFF. The DNA of the CDR3 is TGTGCCAGCAGTTGCCCATCGGGAGAAATGTGCAATGAGCAGTTCTTC.

Many counts were recorded for this clonotype. The CDR3 DNA reads as TGTGCCAGCAGTTACGGTGTACGCAATCAGCCCCAGCATTTT. This translates into CASSYGVRNQPQHF. The chain links TRBV6-2 or TRBV6-3 to TRBJ1-5; D gene unclear. The CDR3 has 14 residues. V lost 2 bases to trimming and J lost 2 bases, with 7 bases between them. Germline CDR1 MNHEY, CDR2 SVGEGT.

This chain uses TRBV5-6 with TRBJ2-3; TRBD2 agrees at 14 bases. The ends lost 4 bases at V and 2 bases at J; junction bases unmatched: 3. This CDR3 comprises 16 residues. Germline V gene sequence: CDR1 SGHDT, CDR2 YYEEEE. For the CDR3, the DNA is TGTGCCAGCAGCCCGACTAGCGGGAGGGTCACAGATACGCAGTATTTT. Amino acid sequence: CASSPTSGRVTDTQYF.

This clonotype was recorded many times. The chain recombines TRBV5-1 with TRBJ2-7; D may be TRBD2 (5 bases). V lost 2 bases and J lost 3, with 12 bases in between. The CDR3 length is 14 residues. CDR1 and CDR2 from the germline V gene are SGHRS and YFSETQ. CDR3 DNA sequence: TGCGCCAGCAGCTTTGCTGCGAGCGGCTACGAGCAGTACTTC. It is translated as CASSFAASGYEQYF.

This clonotype was seen repeatedly, ten times or more. V and J are TRBV5-6 and TRBJ2-7; tentatively, D is TRBD1 or TRBD2 (5 bases each). The CDR3 contains 15 residues. The germline CDR1 and CDR2 sequences are SGHDT and YYEEEE. The ends were cut back, 4 bases at V and 6 bases at J, with 20 bases in the middle. For the CDR3, the DNA is TGTGCCAGCAGCAGGGGACCTCCCCCGGCCTCCGAGCAGTACTTC. Protein: CASSRGPPPASEQYF. The full variable domain, completed using reference TRBV5-6 and TRBJ2-7, is DAGVTQSPTHLIKTRGQQVTLRCSPKSGHDTVSWYQQALGQGPQFIFQYYEEEERQRGNFPDRFSGHQFPNYSSELNVNALLLGDSALYLCASSRGPPPASEQYFGPGTRLTVT.